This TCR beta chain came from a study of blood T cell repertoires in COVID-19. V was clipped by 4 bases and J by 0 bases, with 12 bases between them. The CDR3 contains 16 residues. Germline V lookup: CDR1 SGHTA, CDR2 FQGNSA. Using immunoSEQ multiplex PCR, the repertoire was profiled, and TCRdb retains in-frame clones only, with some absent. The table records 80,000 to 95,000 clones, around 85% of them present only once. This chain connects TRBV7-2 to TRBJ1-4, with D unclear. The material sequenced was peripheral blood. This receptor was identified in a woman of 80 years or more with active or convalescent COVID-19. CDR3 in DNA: TGTGCCAGCAGCTCGCCCGGGAGTGCAACTAATGAAAAACTGTTTTTT. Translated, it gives CASSSPGSATNEKLFF.